What follows are 9 T cell receptor beta chains derived from one specimen sequenced in a study of T cell repertoires in cytomegalovirus infection. TCRdb re-analysed the reads in MiXCR, keeping a single row per CDR3 protein. Of more than 250,000 distinct CDR3 sequences in the sample, 20% to 25% were seen once. What these receptors recognize is not known. Material: cultured PBMCs, obtained from culture after CMV antigen stimulation. Receptors were obtained from a human donor in good health (CMV status not recorded). Some clones in this sample may be carry-over from other donors' samples.

This chain links TRBV9 with TRBJ1-2; D gene unclear. Trimming pared 0 bases from V and 2 bases from J, leaving 11 bases between. Germline lookup yields CDR1 SGDLS and CDR2 YYNGEE. The CDR3 is 15 residues long. CDR3 DNA sequence: TGTGCCAGCAGCGTAGATATCGGGCAGAACTATGGCTACACCTTC. It is translated as CASSVDIGQNYGYTF.

This clonotype was recorded once. V and J are TRBV4-1 and TRBJ2-1, with D unresolved. Per the germline V gene, CDR1 is MGHRA and CDR2 is YSYEKL. The CDR3 is made up of 11 amino acids. The V gene lost 8 bases and the J gene lost 5 bases, with 7 bases spanning the gap. DNA for the CDR3: TGCGCCAGCCGTGGGGACAATGAGCAGTTCTTC. It yields the protein CASRGDNEQFF.

The genes are TRBV27 and TRBJ2-6, with D tentatively TRBD2 (5 bases). CDR1 and CDR2 (germline): MNHEY, SMNVEV (reference sequence). The CDR3 consists of 15 residues. Trimming removed 5 bases from V and 13 bases from J, with 21 bases in between. CDR3: CASSVGNSRSGVLTF. CDR3 DNA: TGTGCCAGCAGTGTGGGGAATTCTCGGTCGGGGGTCCTGACTTTC.

V usage is TRBV12-3 or TRBV12-4 and J usage is TRBJ2-7, with D possibly matching TRBD2 (5 bases). The CDR3 sequence is 15 residues long. V lost 3 bases to trimming and J lost 2 bases, with 14 bases between them. This CDR3 reads CASSFRDLGAYEQYF. CDR3 bases: TGTGCCAGCAGTTTCCGGGATTTAGGAGCCTACGAGCAGTACTTC.

This clonotype was recorded once. The rearrangement links TRBV11-2 to TRBJ2-1; no firm D call. Germline loops: CDR1 SGHAT, CDR2 FQNNGV. The length of the CDR3 is 12 residues. Trimming left V 5 bases short and J 10 bases short, with 12 bases between. Here the CDR3 DNA reads TGTGCCAGCAGCACCCGGACCCACGAGCAGTTCTTC. This translates into CASSTRTHEQFF.

This clonotype was detected many times. The chain uses TRBV7-2 and TRBJ2-5; TRBD1 matches 9 bases. With 1 base clipped from V and 9 bases from J, the junction kept 9 bases outside the gene matches. This CDR3 is 15 amino acids long. Germline V lookup: CDR1 SGHTA, CDR2 FQGNSA. CDR3 in amino acids: CASSLENRGHEAQYF. In DNA form, the CDR3 reads TGTGCCAGCAGCTTAGAAAACAGGGGGCATGAGGCCCAGTACTTC.

This clonotype was seen only a few times. This rearrangement joins TRBV7-9 to TRBJ2-5; TRBD2 might be the D (6 bases). V dropped 1 base and J dropped 5 bases, with 14 bases sitting between them. The CDR3 is 15 residues long. Per germline, CDR1 SEHNR and CDR2 FQNEAQ (reference sequence). The CDR3 loop is CASSLDPGSVETQYF. DNA for the CDR3: TGTGCCAGCAGCTTAGACCCCGGGAGTGTGGAGACCCAGTACTTC.

This clonotype was detected many times. The chain links TRBV7-2 to TRBJ2-1; D is ambiguous. The germline gives CDR1 SGHTA, CDR2 FQGNSA. Trimming took off 5 bases at V and 5 bases at J, with 7 bases between the two ends. CDR3 length: 12 residues. The CDR3 reads CASSPVDNEQFF. The CDR3 DNA sequence: TGTGCCAGCAGCCCGGTGGACAATGAGCAGTTCTTC.

The table lists this clonotype with many counts. The chain combines TRBV19 with TRBJ1-1; TRBD1 is a possible D gene (5 bases). Trimming removed 8 bases from V and 4 bases from J, with 14 bases in between. The CDR3 sequence is 13 residues long. Germline V gene data show CDR1 as LNHDA and CDR2 as SQIVND (reference sequence). The CDR3 protein is CASLGWGSTEAFF. CDR3 coding DNA: TGTGCCAGTCTGGGGTGGGGCAGCACTGAAGCTTTCTTT.